Sequencing of this TCR beta chain was carried out in a study of T cell responses to AZD1222 COVID-19 vaccine. Study as a whole: Pooling of second doses given at about 4 or about 12 weeks was done.

This CDR3 has 15 amino acids. Trimming removed 0 bases from V and 5 bases from J; junction bases left unmatched: 5. The germline CDR1 and CDR2 sequences are SGHNT and YYREEE (reference sequence). Libraries were prepared by immunoSEQ multiplex PCR; TCRdb keeps only in-frame clonotypes and omits some of them. Among roughly 30,000 clones listed, approximately 78% were seen once. The input for sequencing was peripheral blood, taken on day 0 of AZD1222 vaccination. The receptor comes from an adult in good health. The rearrangement joins TRBV5-4 to TRBJ2-3; 8 positions agree with TRBD2. The CDR3 sequence is CASSLAHRGGDTQYF. The CDR3 DNA reads TGTGCCAGCAGCTTGGCCCATCGGGGGGGAGATACGCAGTATTTT.